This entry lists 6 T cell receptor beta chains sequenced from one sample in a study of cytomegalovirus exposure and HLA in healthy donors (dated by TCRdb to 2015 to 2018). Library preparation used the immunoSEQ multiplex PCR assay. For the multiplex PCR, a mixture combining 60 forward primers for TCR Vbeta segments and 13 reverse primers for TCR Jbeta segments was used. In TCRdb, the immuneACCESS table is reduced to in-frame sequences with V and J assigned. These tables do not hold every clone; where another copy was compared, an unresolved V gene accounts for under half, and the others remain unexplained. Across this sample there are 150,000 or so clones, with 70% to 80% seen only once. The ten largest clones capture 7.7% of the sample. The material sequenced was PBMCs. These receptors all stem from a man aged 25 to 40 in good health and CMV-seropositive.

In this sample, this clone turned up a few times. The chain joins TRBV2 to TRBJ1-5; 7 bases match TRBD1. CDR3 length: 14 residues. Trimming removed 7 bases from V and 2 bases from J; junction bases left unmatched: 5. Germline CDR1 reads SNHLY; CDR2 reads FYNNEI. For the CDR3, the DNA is TGTGCCAGCACCGGGACAGACGGCAATCAGCCCCAGCATTTT. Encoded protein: CASTGTDGNQPQHF.

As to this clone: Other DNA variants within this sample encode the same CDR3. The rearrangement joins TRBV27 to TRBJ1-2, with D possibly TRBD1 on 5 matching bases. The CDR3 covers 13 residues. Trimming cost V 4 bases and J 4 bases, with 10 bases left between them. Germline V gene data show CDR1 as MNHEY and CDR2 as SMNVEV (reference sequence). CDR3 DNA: TGTGCCAGCAGTTCCCAGGGCGGCTATGGCTACACCTTC. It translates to CASSSQGGYGYTF.

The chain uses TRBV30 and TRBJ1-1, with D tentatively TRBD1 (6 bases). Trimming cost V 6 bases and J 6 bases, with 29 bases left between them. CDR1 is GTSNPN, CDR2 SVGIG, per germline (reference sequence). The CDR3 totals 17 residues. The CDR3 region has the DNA TGTGCCTGCCCATTCCCCAACAGGGATGGTGGATCGGCTGAAGCTTTCTTT. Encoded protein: CACPFPNRDGGSAEAFF.

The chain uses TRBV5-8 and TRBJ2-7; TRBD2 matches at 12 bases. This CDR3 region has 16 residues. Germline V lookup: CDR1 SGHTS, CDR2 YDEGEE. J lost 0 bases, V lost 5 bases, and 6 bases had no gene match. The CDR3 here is CASSLTSGGPSYEQYF. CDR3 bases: TGTGCCAGCAGTTTGACTAGCGGGGGCCCCTCCTACGAGCAGTACTTC.

Here the CDR3 DNA reads TGTGCCAGCAGCCCCGCTGGAGGGAAGGGATATGGCTACACCTTC. Translating gives CASSPAGGKGYGYTF. The chain uses TRBV11-2 and TRBJ1-2; D is unresolved. CDR3 length: 15 amino acids. Germline CDR1 reads SGHAT; CDR2 reads FQNNGV. Trimming took off 5 bases at V and 5 bases at J, with 18 bases between the two ends.

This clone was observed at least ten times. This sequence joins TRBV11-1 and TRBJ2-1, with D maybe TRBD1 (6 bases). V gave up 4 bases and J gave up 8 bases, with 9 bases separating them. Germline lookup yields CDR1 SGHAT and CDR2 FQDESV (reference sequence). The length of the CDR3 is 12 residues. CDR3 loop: CASSSYRDEQFF. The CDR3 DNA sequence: TGTGCCAGCAGCTCTTACAGGGATGAGCAGTTCTTC.